The present TCR beta chain was sequenced within a study of response to subunit inactivated influenza vaccine. A few counts support this clonotype. Its target is not known. TCRdb independently ran MiXCR on the RT-PCR reads; one entry per CDR3 protein. The sample shows hundreds of thousands of distinct CDR3 sequences, 14% of them seen only once. General study findings and limits: Each seasonal flu vaccination may recruit only limited new T cells, authors suggested.

The origin of this receptor is a man aged 50-60 years who received an inactivated influenza vaccine. Sequenced material: PBMCs from blood, taken around 15 days before vaccination.

CDR3 in DNA: TGCGCCAGCAGCCAAGAACTAAGGGACACGGTTGAGGAGCAGTACTTC. It yields the protein CASSQELRDTVEEQYF. The chain recombines TRBV4-3 with TRBJ2-7; the D gene is possibly TRBD1 (6 bases). V lost 0 bases and J lost 7, with 19 bases in between. In germline, CDR1 is LGHNA, CDR2 YSLEER. There are 16 residues in the CDR3.